A few counts support the clone carrying this T cell receptor beta chain. This sample is drawn from a study of spatial heterogeneity in lung cancer. V lost 1 base and J lost 6, with 13 bases in between. The CDR3 contains 14 residues. CDR1 and CDR2 (germline): LGHDT, YNNKEL (reference sequence). The time point was: sample taken at primary tumor resection. The authors sequenced whole RNA from tumor, nontumor lung or frozen PBMC without sorting. In the library, each TCR cDNA molecule bore its own unique molecular identifier. TCRdb reprocessed the 5' RACE reads with MiXCR, giving one entry per CDR3 protein. The table has tens of thousands of distinct CDR3 sequences, roughly 5.2% seen once.

The sequence came from a female donor with early-stage non-small cell lung cancer. The sequencing used PBMCs, collected at surgery. The chain employs TRBV3-1 and TRBJ2-7, with D maybe TRBD2 (6 bases). CDR3 amino acids: CASSQGGVLGEQYF. In DNA form, the CDR3 reads TGTGCCAGCAGCCAAGGGGGGGTACTGGGCGAGCAGTACTTC.